These 5 T cell receptor beta chains originate from one sample sequenced in a study of control samples from healthy donors and cancer patients. Profiling relied on immunoSEQ multiplex PCR, and the TCRdb table lists in-frame clones only, not all of them. The table records 130,000 to 150,000 clones, 75% to 95% of them present only once. Sequencing used blood. All receptors derive from a man aged 30 to 39 in good health.

The rearrangement joins TRBV11-3 to TRBJ1-1; D gene unclear. V was clipped by 3 bases and J by 0 bases, with 5 bases between them. This CDR3 has 13 residues. From germline, CDR1 is SGHNT and CDR2 YENEEA. CDR3 coding DNA: TGTGCCAGCAGCTTTTCACTGAACACTGAAGCTTTCTTT. It encodes CASSFSLNTEAFF.

The chain has TRBV5-1 and TRBJ1-6; D is unclear. Germline CDR1 is SGHRS and CDR2 is YFSETQ. Trimming stripped 0 bases from V and 7 bases from J, with 8 bases between. The CDR3 length is 14 residues. The DNA of the CDR3 is TGCGCCAGCAGCTTGGGTAGGGAGAATTCACCCCTCCACTTT. Residues: CASSLGRENSPLHF.

This chain uses TRBV2 with TRBJ1-1, with 12 bases aligning to TRBD1. Germline V gene lookup returns CDR1 SNHLY and CDR2 FYNNEI. V was clipped by 6 bases and J by 1 base; unmatched bases: 6. The CDR3 is 16 amino acids. The CDR3 region is CASRPGQGARNTEAFF. The DNA of the CDR3 is TGTGCCAGCAGGCCGGGACAGGGGGCGAGGAACACTGAAGCTTTCTTT. The full variable domain, rest sourced from reference TRBV2 and TRBJ1-1, is EPEVTQTPSHQVTQMGQEVILRCVPISNHLYFYWYRQILGQKVEFLVSFYNNEISEKSEIFDDQFSVERPDGSNFTLKIRSTKLEDSAMYFCASRPGQGARNTEAFFGQGTRLTVV.

The chain carries TRBV21-1 and TRBJ2-3; TRBD2, the table's D call, was not compared with the DNA. TRBV21-1 is a recognized pseudogene. The CDR3 has 16 amino acids. Here the CDR3 reads CATPLAGGLKADTQYF. The CDR3 nucleotides read TGTGCCACCCCACTAGCGGGGGGGCTAAAGGCAGATACGCAGTATTTT.

The chain carries TRBV19 and TRBJ1-1; D is ambiguous. This CDR3 contains 13 residues. Per germline, CDR1 LNHDA and CDR2 SQIVND (reference sequence). V was cut by 3 bases and J by 3 bases, with 8 bases left in between. CDR3 nucleotides: TGTGCCAGTAGTATGTCGGGTGACACTGAAGCTTTCTTT. Translated, it gives CASSMSGDTEAFF.